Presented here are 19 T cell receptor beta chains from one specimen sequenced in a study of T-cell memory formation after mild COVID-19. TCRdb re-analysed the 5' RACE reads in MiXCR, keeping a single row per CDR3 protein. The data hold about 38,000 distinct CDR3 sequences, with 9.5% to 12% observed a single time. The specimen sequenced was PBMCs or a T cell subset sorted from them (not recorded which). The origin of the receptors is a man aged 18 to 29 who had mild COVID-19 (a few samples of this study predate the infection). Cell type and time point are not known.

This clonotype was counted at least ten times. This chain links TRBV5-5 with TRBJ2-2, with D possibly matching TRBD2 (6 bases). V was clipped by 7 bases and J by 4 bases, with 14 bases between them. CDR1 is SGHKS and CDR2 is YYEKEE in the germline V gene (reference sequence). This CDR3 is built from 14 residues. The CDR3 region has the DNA TGTGCCAGCCGGTGGGAGGTGGCCACCGGGGAGCTGTTTTTT. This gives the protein CASRWEVATGELFF.

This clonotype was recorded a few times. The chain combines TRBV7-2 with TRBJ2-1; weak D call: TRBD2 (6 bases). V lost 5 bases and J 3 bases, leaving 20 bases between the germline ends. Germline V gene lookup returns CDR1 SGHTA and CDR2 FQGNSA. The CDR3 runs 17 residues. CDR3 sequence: CASSPDQGLSYYNEQFF. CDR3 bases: TGTGCCAGCAGCCCAGACCAGGGACTTTCCTACTACAATGAGCAGTTCTTC.

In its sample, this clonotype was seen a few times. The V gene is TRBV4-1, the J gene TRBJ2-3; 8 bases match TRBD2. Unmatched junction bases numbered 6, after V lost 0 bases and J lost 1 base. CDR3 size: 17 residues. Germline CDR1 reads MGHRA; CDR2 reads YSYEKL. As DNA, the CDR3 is TGCGCCAGCAGCCAAGAGTTCACAGCGGGGGGCACAGATACGCAGTATTTT. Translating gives CASSQEFTAGGTDTQYF.

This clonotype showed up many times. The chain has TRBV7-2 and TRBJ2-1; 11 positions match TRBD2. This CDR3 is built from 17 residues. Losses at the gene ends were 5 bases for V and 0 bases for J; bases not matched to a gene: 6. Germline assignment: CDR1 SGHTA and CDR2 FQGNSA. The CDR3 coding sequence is TGTGCCAGCAGCGGCAGACTAGCGGGACCCTCCTACAATGAGCAGTTCTTC. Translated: CASSGRLAGPSYNEQFF. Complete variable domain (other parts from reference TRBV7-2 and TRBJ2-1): GAGVSQSPSNKVTEKGKDVELRCDPISGHTALYWYRQSLGQGLEFLIYFQGNSAPDKSGLPSDRFSAERTGGSVSTLTIQRTQQEDSAVYLCASSGRLAGPSYNEQFFGPGTRLTVL.

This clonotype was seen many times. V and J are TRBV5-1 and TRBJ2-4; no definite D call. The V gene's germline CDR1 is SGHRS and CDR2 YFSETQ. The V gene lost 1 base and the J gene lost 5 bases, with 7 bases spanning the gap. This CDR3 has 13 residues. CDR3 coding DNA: TGCGCCAGCAGCTTGAACGGAGAAAACATTCAGTACTTC. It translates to CASSLNGENIQYF.

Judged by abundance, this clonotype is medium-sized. CDR3 nucleotide sequence: TGTGCCAGCAGCCAAGTGACCGGAGAGAACTCGGGTGAGCAGTTCTTC. Translated: CASSQVTGENSGEQFF. This sequence joins TRBV3-1 and TRBJ2-1; D is unresolved. With 1 base removed from V and 9 bases from J, the gap between germline ends came to 19 bases. The CDR3 is 16 amino acids. Germline CDR1 LGHDT, CDR2 YNNKEL (reference sequence).

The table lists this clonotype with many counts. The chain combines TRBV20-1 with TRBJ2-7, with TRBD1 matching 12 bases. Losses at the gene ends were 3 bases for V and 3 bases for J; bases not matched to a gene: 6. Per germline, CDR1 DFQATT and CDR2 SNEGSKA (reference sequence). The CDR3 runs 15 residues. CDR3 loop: CSASPGTGGHYEQYF. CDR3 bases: TGCAGTGCTAGTCCGGGGACAGGGGGCCACTACGAGCAGTACTTC.

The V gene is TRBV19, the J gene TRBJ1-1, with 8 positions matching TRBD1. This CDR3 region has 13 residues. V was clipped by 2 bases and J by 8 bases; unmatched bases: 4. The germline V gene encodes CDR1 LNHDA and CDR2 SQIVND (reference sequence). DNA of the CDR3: TGTGCCAGTAGTATACAGGGGGCCTTCGAAGCTTTCTTT. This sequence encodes CASSIQGAFEAFF.

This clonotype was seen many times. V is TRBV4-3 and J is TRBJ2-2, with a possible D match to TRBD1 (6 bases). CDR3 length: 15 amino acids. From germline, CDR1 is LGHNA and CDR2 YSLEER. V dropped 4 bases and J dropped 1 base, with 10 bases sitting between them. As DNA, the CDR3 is TGCGCCAGCAGCCGTCAACAGGGGAACACCGGGGAGCTGTTTTTT. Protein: CASSRQQGNTGELFF.

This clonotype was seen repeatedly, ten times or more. CDR3 protein: CASSLAGQGASFF. CDR3 bases: TGTGCCAGCAGCTTAGCGGGACAGGGGGCGTCTTTCTTT. This rearrangement joins TRBV7-8 to TRBJ1-1; TRBD1 matches 12 bases. With 0 bases clipped from V and 12 bases from J, the junction kept 2 bases outside the gene matches. The CDR3 contains 13 residues. Germline V gene data show CDR1 as SGHVS and CDR2 as FQNEAQ.

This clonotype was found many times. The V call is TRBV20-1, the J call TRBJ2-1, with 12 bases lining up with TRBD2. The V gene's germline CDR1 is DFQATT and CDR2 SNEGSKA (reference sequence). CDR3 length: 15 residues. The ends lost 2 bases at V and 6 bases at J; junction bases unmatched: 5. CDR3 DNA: TGCAGTGCTAGAAGGACTAGCGGGGTGGCCAATGAGCAGTTCTTC. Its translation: CSARRTSGVANEQFF.

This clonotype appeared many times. The CDR3 DNA sequence: TGTGCCAGCAGTTTTGCGCCGGGACCCTCCTACGAGCAGTACGTC. Protein sequence: CASSFAPGPSYEQYV. This chain connects TRBV28 to TRBJ2-7; either TRBD1 or TRBD2 may supply D (5 bases each). The germline V gene encodes CDR1 MDHEN and CDR2 SYDVKM. CDR3 length: 15 residues. Trimming took off 3 bases at V and 0 bases at J, with 12 bases between the two ends.

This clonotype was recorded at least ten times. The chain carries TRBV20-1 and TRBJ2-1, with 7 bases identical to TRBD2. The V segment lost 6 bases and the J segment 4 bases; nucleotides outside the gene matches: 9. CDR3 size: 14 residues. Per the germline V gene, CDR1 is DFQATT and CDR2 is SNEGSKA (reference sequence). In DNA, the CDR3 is TGCAGTGCCGCTTCGCGGGGGTATTACAATGAGCAGTTCTTC. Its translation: CSAASRGYYNEQFF.

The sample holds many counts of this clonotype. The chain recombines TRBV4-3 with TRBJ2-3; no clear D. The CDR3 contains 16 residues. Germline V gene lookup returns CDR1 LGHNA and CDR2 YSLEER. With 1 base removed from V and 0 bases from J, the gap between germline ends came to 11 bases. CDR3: CASSQALNPSTDTQYF. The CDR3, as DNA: TGCGCCAGCAGCCAAGCCCTCAACCCTAGCACAGATACGCAGTATTTT.

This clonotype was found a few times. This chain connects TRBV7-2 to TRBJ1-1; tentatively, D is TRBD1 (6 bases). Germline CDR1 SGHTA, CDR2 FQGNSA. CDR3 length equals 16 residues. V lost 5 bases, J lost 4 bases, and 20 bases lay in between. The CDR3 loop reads CASSRLGGLLFTEAFF. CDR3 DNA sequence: TGTGCCAGCAGCCGCTTGGGGGGGCTACTCTTCACTGAAGCTTTCTTT.

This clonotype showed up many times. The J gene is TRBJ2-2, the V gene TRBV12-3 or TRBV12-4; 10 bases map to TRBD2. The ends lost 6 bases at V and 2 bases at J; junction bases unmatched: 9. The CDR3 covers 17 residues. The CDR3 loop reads CASSPLASGGNTGELFF. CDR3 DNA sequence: TGTGCCAGCAGCCCCCTGGCTAGCGGGGGTAACACCGGGGAGCTGTTTTTT.

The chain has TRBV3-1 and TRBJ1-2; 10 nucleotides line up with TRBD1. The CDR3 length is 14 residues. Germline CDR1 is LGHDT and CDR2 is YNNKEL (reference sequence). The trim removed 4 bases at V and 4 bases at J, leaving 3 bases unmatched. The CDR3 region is CASSLRTGGYGYTF. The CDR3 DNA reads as TGTGCCAGCAGCCTCCGGACAGGGGGCTATGGCTACACCTTC.

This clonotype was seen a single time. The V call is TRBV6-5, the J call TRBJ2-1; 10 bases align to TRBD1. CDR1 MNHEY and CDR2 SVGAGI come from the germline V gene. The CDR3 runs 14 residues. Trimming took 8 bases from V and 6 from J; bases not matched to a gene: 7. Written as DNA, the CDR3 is TGTGCCAGCGCATTGAGGACAGGGGGCAATGAGCAGTTCTTC. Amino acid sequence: CASALRTGGNEQFF.

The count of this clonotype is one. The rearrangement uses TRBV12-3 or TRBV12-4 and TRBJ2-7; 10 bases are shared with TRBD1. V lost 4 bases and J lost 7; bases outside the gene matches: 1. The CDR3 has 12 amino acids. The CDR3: CASSWTGGEQYF. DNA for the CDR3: TGTGCCAGCAGTTGGACAGGGGGGGAGCAGTACTTC.